This TCR beta chain was sequenced for a study of blood T cell repertoires in COVID-19. For the study at large: The United States, Italy and Spain supplied acute and convalescent COVID-19 samples. The cDNA or gDNA used as material had been derived from T cells, B-cell-depleted T cells, or PBMCs.

Enrolled during active infection, Seattle patients were then followed longitudinally. In the original processing: Reference gene primers were amplified, and this amplification served to estimate nucleated cell counts. TCRdb's copy holds only in-frame clones and misses some; the assay was immunoSEQ multiplex PCR. V, J and clone size derive from that table, while D and trimming were established from the DNA sequence. In the table there are 200,000 to 250,000 clones, 90% to 95% of which are singletons. Germline V gene lookup returns CDR1 SGHRS and CDR2 YFSETQ. The V gene end was trimmed by 6 bases and the J gene end by 4 bases; junction bases not matched to a gene: 3. This CDR3 is built from 13 residues.

The chain recombines TRBV5-1 with TRBJ2-3, with 9 bases that match TRBD2. The source material was peripheral blood. The receptor was derived from a man aged 55 to 70 with COVID-19, enrolled during active disease. In DNA, the CDR3 is TGCGCCAGCACACCTAGCGGGGCAGATACGCAGTATTTT. Its protein is CASTPSGADTQYF.